Described below is a single T cell receptor (beta chain) sequence and its context. A much larger clonotype is one base distant, so this may be a read error. Each CDR3 protein is one row after TCRdb ran MiXCR on the PCR reads. The sample shows 85,000 to 100,000 distinct CDR3 sequences, approximately 25% of them seen only once. The record originates from a study of molecular identifiers for immune sequencing clone quantification. Sequenced input: naive CD8+ T cells from blood, with Jurkat cell RNA spiked in. Subset described: FACS-sorted CD8+CD4-CCR7+CD45RA+ naive T cells. The clonotype originates from a human donor in good health. Some libraries in this study had Jurkat cell RNA spiked in.

In nucleotides, the CDR3 is TGCAGTGTTCCGTCCCGCCATCAGCCCCAGCAGTTT. Translation gives CSVPSRHQPQQF. The chain employs TRBV20-1 and TRBJ1-5; D is ambiguous. The V gene's germline CDR1 is DFQATT and CDR2 SNEGSKA (reference sequence). The CDR3 loop spans 12 amino acids.